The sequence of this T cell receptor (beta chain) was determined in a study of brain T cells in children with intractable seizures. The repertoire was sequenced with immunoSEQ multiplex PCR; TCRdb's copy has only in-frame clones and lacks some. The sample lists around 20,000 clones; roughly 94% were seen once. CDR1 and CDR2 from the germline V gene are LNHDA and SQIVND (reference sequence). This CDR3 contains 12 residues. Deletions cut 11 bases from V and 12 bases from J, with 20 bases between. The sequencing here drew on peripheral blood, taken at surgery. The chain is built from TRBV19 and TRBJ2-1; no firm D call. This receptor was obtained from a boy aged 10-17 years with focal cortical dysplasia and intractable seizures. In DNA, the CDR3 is TGTGCCGATGAATTGGGCAGCTATGGGCAGTTCTTC. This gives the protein CADELGSYGQFF. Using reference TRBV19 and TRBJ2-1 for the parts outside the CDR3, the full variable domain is DGGITQSPKYLFRKEGQNVTLSCEQNLNHDAMYWYRQDPGQGLRLIYYSQIVNDFQKGDIAEGYSVSREKKESFPLTVTSAQKNPTAFYLCADELGSYGQFFGPGTRLTVL.